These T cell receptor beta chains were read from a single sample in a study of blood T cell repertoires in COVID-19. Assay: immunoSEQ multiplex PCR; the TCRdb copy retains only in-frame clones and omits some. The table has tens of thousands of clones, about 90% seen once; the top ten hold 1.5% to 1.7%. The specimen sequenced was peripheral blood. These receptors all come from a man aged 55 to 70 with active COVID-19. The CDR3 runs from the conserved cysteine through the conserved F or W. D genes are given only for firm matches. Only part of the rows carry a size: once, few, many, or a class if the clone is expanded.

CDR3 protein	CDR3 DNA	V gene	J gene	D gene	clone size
CASSRQGVSSYNSPLHF	TGCGCCAGCAGCCGACAGGGCGTGAGCTCCTATAATTCACCCCTCCACTTT	TRBV5-1	TRBJ1-6	TRBD1	NA
CASSKVASGDLNEQFF	TGTGCCAGCAGCAAAGTCGCTAGCGGGGATTTAAATGAGCAGTTCTTC	TRBV21-1	TRBJ2-1	NA	NA
CASSPQDRSSGNTIYF	TGTGCCAGTAGTCCCCAGGACAGAAGCTCTGGAAACACCATATATTTT	TRBV19	TRBJ1-3	NA	NA
CASSAPALGETDYGYTF	TGTGCCAGCAGCGCCCCGGCGCTGGGTGAGACAGACTATGGCTACACCTTC	TRBV5-4	TRBJ1-2	NA	few
CASSLAPVEVGYGYTF	TGTGCCAGCAGCTTAGCCCCCGTGGAGGTAGGCTATGGCTACACCTTC	TRBV7-9	TRBJ1-2	NA	NA
CATSDSGQGNEKLFF	TGTGCCACCAGTGATTCAGGACAGGGGAATGAAAAACTGTTTTTT	TRBV24-1	TRBJ1-4	TRBD1	NA
CASSLQGANYGYTF	TGTGCCAGCAGCTTACAGGGAGCTAACTATGGCTACACCTTC	TRBV5-4	TRBJ1-2	NA	NA
CAWSPERGPGGNSPLHF	TGTGCCTGGAGTCCCGAAAGGGGGCCCGGTGGGAATTCACCCCTCCACTTT	TRBV30	TRBJ1-6	TRBD1	NA
CASSPKGARNTEAFF	TGTGCCAGCTCACCGAAGGGGGCGCGGAACACTGAAGCTTTCTTT	TRBV18	TRBJ1-1	TRBD1	NA
CASSLGKAVSYEQYF	TGCGCCAGCAGCTTGGGGAAAGCGGTCTCCTACGAGCAGTACTTC	TRBV5-1	TRBJ2-7	NA	NA
CASSSSSLPEQYF	TGTGCCAGCAGCTCTTCGTCTCTCCCCGAGCAGTACTTC	TRBV7-9	TRBJ2-7	NA	NA
CSVAGVSTDTQYF	TGCAGCGTTGCAGGGGTCAGCACAGATACGCAGTATTTT	TRBV29-1	TRBJ2-3	NA	NA
CASSLTGGAAFF	TGTGCCAGCAGTTTGACAGGGGGTGCAGCTTTCTTT	TRBV12-3/TRBV12-4	TRBJ1-1	TRBD1	NA
CASSQGAGSYPTEAFF	TGTGCCAGCAGCCAAGGGGCAGGGTCCTACCCCACTGAAGCTTTCTTT	TRBV3-1/TRBV3-2	TRBJ1-1	NA	NA
CASRTGIDQPQHF	TGTGCCAGCAGGACAGGGATCGATCAGCCCCAGCATTTT	TRBV6-5	TRBJ1-5	TRBD1	NA
CASSSVDGQGINGYTF	TGTGCCAGCAGCTCGGTAGACGGACAGGGAATAAATGGCTACACCTTC	TRBV5-6	TRBJ1-2	TRBD1	NA
CASSDQLVDSPLHF	TGTGCCAGCAGTGACCAGTTGGTCGATTCACCCCTCCACTTT	TRBV6-1	TRBJ1-6	NA	NA
CAISEPQGGLYEQYF	TGTGCCATCAGTGAGCCCCAGGGAGGTTTGTACGAGCAGTACTTC	TRBV10-3	TRBJ2-7	NA	few
CASSDRGGVAEAFF	TGTGCCAGCAGTGATAGGGGCGGTGTTGCTGAAGCTTTCTTT	TRBV6-1	TRBJ1-1	NA	NA
CASSLWSGGSEAFF	TGTGCCAGCAGCTTATGGTCAGGGGGCTCTGAAGCTTTCTTT	TRBV7-2	TRBJ1-1	TRBD1	NA
CASSYQGNSPLHF	TGTGCCAGCAGCTACCAGGGAAATTCACCCCTCCACTTT	TRBV7-2	TRBJ1-6	NA	NA
CASREQGKNTEAFF	TGTGCCAGCAGGGAACAGGGGAAGAACACTGAAGCTTTCTTT	TRBV11-2	TRBJ1-1	TRBD1	NA
CASRRGTDTQYF	TGTGCCAGCAGGAGAGGCACAGATACGCAGTATTTT	TRBV12-3/TRBV12-4	TRBJ2-3	NA	NA
CASSPRSGDRWSQYF	TGTGCCAGCTCACCAAGATCAGGCGACCGCTGGTCCCAGTACTTC	TRBV18	TRBJ2-5	NA	NA
CASSPVSDSANEQFF	TGTGCCAGCTCACCAGTGAGCGATTCGGCAAATGAGCAGTTCTTC	TRBV18	TRBJ2-1	NA	NA
CASSYSTGDSGNTIYF	TGTGCCAGCAGTTACTCGACGGGGGACTCTGGAAACACCATATATTTT	TRBV6-5	TRBJ1-3	NA	NA
CASSEYRMNTEAFF	TGTGCCAGCAGTGAATACAGGATGAACACTGAAGCTTTCTTT	TRBV6-1	TRBJ1-1	NA	NA
CAWRMGQGGMGEKLFF	TGTGCCTGGAGAATGGGACAGGGAGGAATGGGTGAAAAACTGTTTTTT	TRBV30	TRBJ1-4	TRBD1	NA
CASRQRGEGEQFF	TGTGCCAGCAGGCAGCGGGGGGAAGGTGAGCAGTTCTTC	TRBV6-4	TRBJ2-1	TRBD2	NA
CASSRPGTGDTEAFF	TGTGCCAGCAGCCGCCCCGGGACAGGGGATACTGAAGCTTTCTTT	TRBV6-6	TRBJ1-1	TRBD1	NA
CASSEVYTEAFF	TGTGCCAGCAGTGAAGTCTACACTGAAGCTTTCTTT	TRBV6-1	TRBJ1-1	NA	NA
CASSQSRDSGAFF	TGTGCCAGCTCACAGAGCCGGGACAGCGGGGCTTTCTTT	TRBV18	TRBJ1-1	TRBD1	NA
CASSLASGQGQNIQYF	TGTGCCAGCAGCTTAGCCTCCGGACAGGGGCAAAACATTCAGTACTTC	TRBV7-2	TRBJ2-4	TRBD1	NA
CASGRGTGESEAFF	TGTGCCAGCGGTCGGGGGACAGGGGAGTCTGAAGCTTTCTTT	TRBV4-2	TRBJ1-1	TRBD1	once